There are a few counts of the clone carrying this TCR beta chain. Its target is not known. These data belong to a study of CD8 T cells in ankylosing spondylitis. This CDR3 region has 14 residues. Trimming shortened V by 1 base and J by 5 bases, and 9 bases separated the two germline ends. Germline-derived CDR1 and CDR2 are LGHNA and YSLEER. General study findings and limits: Disease-associated clones were reportedly significantly overrepresented in matched ankylosing spondylitis synovial fluid. Both synovial fluid and blood in reactive arthritis had previously been reported to carry some motif variants. Ankylosing spondylitis blood seemed to carry a telltale TCR beta motif made of eight or nine highly homologous variants. Disease-associated clonotypes exhibited CD8+ identity and were relatively infrequent in peripheral blood.

Each CDR3 protein gets one entry after TCRdb re-called the 5' RACE reads with MiXCR. The data contain 250,000 or so distinct CDR3 sequences, about 18% of them singletons. The source is a male donor with ankylosing spondylitis or in good health (not recorded which). The sequenced sample consisted of blood, either unsorted or a sorted T cell fraction (not recorded which). The rearrangement joins TRBV4-3 to TRBJ2-1; D might be TRBD2 (5 bases). The CDR3 DNA sequence: TGCGCCAGCAGCCAAGGGGTCGGGGACAATGAGCAGTTCTTC. The encoded protein is CASSQGVGDNEQFF.